A single TCR beta chain is shown here with its context. Using immunoSEQ multiplex PCR, the repertoire was profiled, and TCRdb retains in-frame clones only, with some absent. The table shows about 110,000 clones, with around 90% occurring only once. This sample was included in a study of T cell changes during pregnancy in multiple sclerosis. This CDR3 is 15 amino acids long. Germline V CDR1 and CDR2: SEHNR, FQNEAQ (reference sequence). V shed 5 bases and J shed 1 base, with 14 bases lying between them. The sequenced sample was peripheral blood, obtained after pregnancy. The receptor was isolated from a female donor with multiple sclerosis, enrolled in a pregnancy study. The chain has TRBV7-9 and TRBJ1-1; maybe TRBD1 (5 bases). The CDR3 loop is CASSPPGSGNTEAFF. CDR3 bases: TGTGCCAGCAGCCCGCCAGGGTCCGGGAACACTGAAGCTTTCTTT.